Sequencing of this T cell receptor (beta chain) was carried out in a study of tissue T cells after allogeneic stem cell transplantation (dated by TCRdb to 2022 to 2024). About the full investigation: TCR beta repertoires were profiled across many tissues obtained from research autopsies of patients with and without GVHD, as well as in mouse models of GVHD. The human arm was conducted as a prospective observational study, and neither blinding nor randomization was performed.

What the authors observed across the whole study: Within patients, how anatomically similar tissues were was a major factor shaping TCR repertoire composition, regardless of disease or transplant status. Only a few T cell clones appeared in more than one patient, yet motif-based clustering showed tissue-specific repertoire signatures that were shared between patients. The patient cohort was small and varied clinically, and sampling depth was recognized as a limitation. The study did not establish which tissue TCRs were alloreactive or antigen-specific, and some clones may have been host cells that persisted. In both patients and mice, T cells from blood and spleen picked up only a limited part of the TCR repertoire that was detected in tissues.

The junction carries 6 bases between V and J, which are trimmed by 2 bases and 0 bases respectively. CDR1 and CDR2 were assigned from the germline V gene as NNHDY and SYVADS. The CDR3 runs 14 residues from the cysteine to the phenylalanine. Shown are 39 bases from within the CDR3, in frame from base 1. About this clone: Its antigen is currently not known. Mouse gene names and germline sequences are the ones reported for this receptor. The read stops 1 residue short of the end of the CDR3; the missing end is completed from the germline J gene.

Library creation used the immunoSEQ multiplex PCR assay. Adaptive Biotechnologies performed TCRbeta CDR3 sequencing at survey depth and reported CDR3 sequences, V/J genes, productive frequency, and template counts. TCR beta CDR3 regions were amplified from genomic DNA rather than RNA. Processing in the source paper ran as follows. Jensen-Shannon divergence was used to quantify pairwise repertoire overlap between tissues, with a value of 1 indicating complete divergence and a value of 0 indicating identical repertoires. Tissues were grouped by single-linkage agglomerative hierarchical clustering of pairwise JSD values, and the clustering results were shown as dendrograms. GLIPH2 was run on all patient samples with simulation_depth 1000, kmer_min_depth 3, cdr3_length_cutoff 8, keeping groups with more than two unique CDR3s. A standardized tissue-overlap score was generated by extrapolating Jaccard GLIPH-group overlap across patients to a standard repertoire size of 1000 clones. Associations of diversity with clinical or experimental variables used linear mixed-effect models with tissue fixed effects and individual random effects. In its TCRdb copy, this immuneACCESS table keeps in-frame sequences only and misses some clones. Where compared with another copy, unresolved V genes explain less than half of these, and the others have no known cause. V, J and clone size were drawn from that table, and D and trimming were deduced from the DNA. Within this sample are just over 20,000 clones, with almost 70% of them counted one time only. 0.41% of the sample is held by the ten biggest clonotypes.

Sequencing was performed on blood. This clonotype was obtained from a female BALB/c mouse in good health. Mice in this strain carry MHC haplotype H2-d. Rearrangement joined TRBV13-3 to TRBJ1-3; no D gene call is confident. CDR3 reads: CASSDGYSGNTLYF. CDR3 DNA (partial): TGTGCCAGCAGTGACGGATATTCTGGAAATACGCTCTAT.